Shown below are 20 T cell receptor beta chains from a single sample sequenced in a study of OX40 agonist ivuxolimab in advanced cancers. Method: immunoSEQ multiplex PCR; TCRdb's copy keeps in-frame clones and lacks some. The table shows some 38,000 clones, with roughly 90% occurring only once. The sample here was CD4+ or CD8+ T cells sorted from blood, taken in a trial of the OX40 agonist ivuxolimab. The source of these receptors is an adult with an advanced solid tumor such as melanoma, head and neck, liver or kidney cancer.

This clone was counted once. V and J are TRBV7-2 and TRBJ1-1; D call uncertain. Germline V CDR1 and CDR2: SGHTA, FQGNSA. There are 13 residues in the CDR3. Between the trimmed V and J ends, which lost 5 bases and 4 bases, there was a span of 11 bases. The CDR3 DNA is TGTGCCAGCAGCCCCCCGTCTGCCACTGAAGCTTTCTTT. Its translation: CASSPPSATEAFF.

The chain uses TRBV7-9 and TRBJ1-1; D possibly corresponds to TRBD1 (5 bases). Looked up from germline, CDR1 is SEHNR and CDR2 is FQNEAQ (reference sequence). Trimming shortened V by 3 bases and J by 2 bases, and 10 bases separated the two germline ends. This CDR3 is 14 amino acids long. CDR3 sequence: CASSLGLVNTEAFF. DNA of the CDR3: TGTGCCAGCAGCTTGGGGCTGGTAAACACTGAAGCTTTCTTT.

The V gene is TRBV19, the J gene TRBJ2-7; possible D gene TRBD2, 5 bases. With 5 bases removed from V and 2 bases from J, the gap between germline ends came to 7 bases. The CDR3 is 12 amino acids. Germline V lookup: CDR1 LNHDA, CDR2 SQIVND (reference sequence). CDR3 DNA sequence: TGTGCCAGTAGTTCCGGGACCTACGAGCAGTACTTC. It encodes CASSSGTYEQYF.

The chain uses TRBV15 and TRBJ1-3; no firm D call. The CDR3 runs to 17 residues. V was clipped by 0 bases and J by 0 bases, with 12 bases between them. The germline CDR1 and CDR2 sequences are LNHNV and YYDKDF (reference sequence). The CDR3 DNA is TGTGCCACCAGCAGAGACCCCACCCCGAACTCTGGAAACACCATATATTTT. Protein product: CATSRDPTPNSGNTIYF.

The rearrangement links TRBV19 to TRBJ1-4, with 10 bases lining up with TRBD1. The junction had 8 bases not matched to a gene; V was cut back by 8 bases and J by 5 bases. Germline CDR1 reads LNHDA; CDR2 reads SQIVND (reference sequence). The CDR3 is made up of 15 amino acids. The CDR3 spells CASGDRDRGNEKLFF. CDR3 nucleotides: TGTGCCAGTGGAGACCGGGACAGGGGCAATGAAAAACTGTTTTTT.

This clone was counted only a few times. Additional DNA sequences in this sample encode the identical CDR3. The rearrangement links TRBV7-3 to TRBJ1-1; D remains ambiguous. V dropped 0 bases and J dropped 8 bases, with 10 bases sitting between them. The CDR3 loop spans 13 amino acids. CDR1 is SGHTA and CDR2 is FQGTGA in the germline V gene. Here the CDR3 DNA reads TGTGCCAGCAGCTTAACCTCACGGACCGAAGCTTTCTTT. This sequence encodes CASSLTSRTEAFF.

This clone was counted only a few times. This chain uses TRBV7-3 with TRBJ1-1, with 8 nucleotides matching TRBD1. After removal of 4 bases from V and 5 bases from J, the junction contained 3 bases not matched to a gene. Germline values: CDR1 SGHTA, CDR2 FQGTGA. The CDR3 sequence is 13 residues long. Here the CDR3 reads CASSSQGGTEAFF. The CDR3 DNA follows: TGTGCCAGCAGCTCACAGGGGGGTACTGAAGCTTTCTTT.

The chain couples TRBV5-1 to TRBJ2-4; D ambiguous. This CDR3 has 15 amino acids. Trimming pared 4 bases from V and 2 bases from J, leaving 13 bases between. Germline CDR1 is SGHRS and CDR2 is YFSETQ. CDR3 bases: TGCGCCAGCAGCCTTCGGCTCGACCCCAAAAACATTCAGTACTTC. Amino acids: CASSLRLDPKNIQYF.

J is TRBJ2-5 and V is TRBV5-6; 7 bases line up with TRBD1. V lost 4 bases, J lost 2 bases, and 17 bases stayed unmatched. From germline, CDR1 is SGHDT and CDR2 YYEEEE. The CDR3 is 18 amino acids. The CDR3: CASSPTLGYSGQQETQYF. CDR3 coding DNA: TGTGCCAGCAGCCCAACCCTTGGGTATTCGGGACAGCAAGAGACCCAGTACTTC.

In its sample, this clone was seen a few times. The genes are TRBV18 and TRBJ2-5; D unresolved. Trimming shortened V by 5 bases and J by 3 bases, and 4 bases separated the two germline ends. The CDR3 is 11 amino acids. Germline V gene lookup returns CDR1 KGHSH and CDR2 LQKENI. The CDR3: CASSTKETQYF. CDR3 nucleotide sequence: TGTGCCAGCTCAACAAAAGAGACCCAGTACTTC.

The chain combines TRBV19 with TRBJ2-4; tentatively, D is TRBD1 or TRBD2 (5 bases each). The CDR3 sequence is 13 residues long. Germline values: CDR1 LNHDA, CDR2 SQIVND (reference sequence). V lost 4 bases and J 5 bases, leaving 9 bases between the germline ends. This chain's CDR3 is CASSSQGQNIQYF. The CDR3 DNA reads TGTGCCAGTAGTAGTCAGGGACAAAACATTCAGTACTTC.

This clone was counted once. J is TRBJ1-1 and V is TRBV5-4; no clear D gene. The CDR3 spans 14 residues. Deletions cut 5 bases from V and 0 bases from J, with 11 bases between. CDR1 is SGHNT, CDR2 YYREEE, per germline (reference sequence). The CDR3 DNA reads TGTGCCAGCAGGGATAGTAATATGAACACTGAAGCTTTCTTT. It yields the protein CASRDSNMNTEAFF.

The V and J genes are TRBV5-1 and TRBJ2-7; TRBD1 is a possible D gene (6 bases). The V gene lost 4 bases and the J gene lost 3 bases, with 14 bases spanning the gap. The CDR3 sequence is 14 residues long. The germline V gene encodes CDR1 SGHRS and CDR2 YFSETQ. The CDR3 loop reads CASSVDSLYYEQYF. CDR3 DNA sequence: TGCGCCAGCAGCGTGGACAGCTTATACTACGAGCAGTACTTC. The full variable domain, its missing parts supplied by reference TRBV5-1 and TRBJ2-7, is KAGVTQTPRYLIKTRGQQVTLSCSPISGHRSVSWYQQTPGQGLQFLFEYFSETQRNKGNFPGRFSGRQFSNSRSEMNVSTLELGDSALYLCASSVDSLYYEQYFGPGTRLTVT.

The rearrangement uses TRBV14 and TRBJ1-2; no definite D call. The CDR3 is made up of 14 amino acids. Germline CDR1 is SGHDN and CDR2 is FVKESK. Trimming pared 0 bases from V and 4 bases from J, leaving 9 bases between. CDR3 region: CASSQDGFGYGYTF. CDR3 coding DNA: TGTGCCAGCAGCCAAGATGGCTTCGGCTATGGCTACACCTTC.

This clone was seen only a few times. This rearrangement joins TRBV15 to TRBJ2-1; D remains unclear. Germline CDR1 reads LNHNV; CDR2 reads YYDKDF (reference sequence). The V gene lost 1 base and the J gene lost 5 bases, with 18 bases spanning the gap. The CDR3 contains 17 residues. The CDR3 is CATSRAKPSEGNNEQFF. CDR3 coding DNA: TGTGCCACCAGCAGAGCCAAACCTTCGGAAGGAAACAATGAGCAGTTCTTC.

This rearrangement joins TRBV14 to TRBJ1-1, with D uncertain. The ends were cut back, 0 bases at V and 12 bases at J, with 11 bases in the middle. Germline V gene data show CDR1 as SGHDN and CDR2 as FVKESK. The length of the CDR3 is 12 residues. The CDR3 nucleotides read TGTGCCAGCAGCCAAGATTGGTCGGCGACTTTCTTT. It is translated as CASSQDWSATFF. The full variable domain, its missing parts supplied by reference TRBV14 and TRBJ1-1, is EAGVTQFPSHSVIEKGQTVTLRCDPISGHDNLYWYRRVMGKEIKFLLHFVKESKQDESGMPNNRFLAERTGGTYSTLKVQPAELEDSGVYFCASSQDWSATFFGQGTRLTVV.

V is TRBV28 and J is TRBJ2-7; D possibly uses TRBD1 or TRBD2 (5 bases each). Trimming took 6 bases from V and 0 from J, leaving 15 bases between them. Germline V lookup: CDR1 MDHEN, CDR2 SYDVKM. The CDR3 runs to 15 residues. Here the CDR3 reads CASSPPGALSYEQYF. The CDR3 DNA follows: TGTGCCAGCAGCCCCCCCGGGGCCCTCTCCTACGAGCAGTACTTC.

The gene calls are TRBV5-6 and TRBJ1-4, with D perhaps TRBD1 (5 bases). The CDR3 runs to 15 residues. V was trimmed by 3 bases and J by 7 bases, leaving 16 bases between them. Germline V gives CDR1 SGHDT, CDR2 YYEEEE. CDR3 nucleotides: TGTGCCAGCAGCTGGGGGGAAGGGCTAAGTGAAAAACTGTTTTTT. Amino acid sequence: CASSWGEGLSEKLFF.

The genes are TRBV9 and TRBJ2-2, with 7 bases identical to TRBD1. The CDR3 sequence is 15 residues long. V shed 0 bases, J shed 4 bases, and the junction held 3 bases outside the gene matches. Germline V gene lookup returns CDR1 SGDLS and CDR2 YYNGEE. The CDR3 here is CASSVVAGGTGELFF. CDR3 bases: TGTGCCAGCAGCGTAGTTGCAGGGGGCACCGGGGAGCTGTTTTTT.

Notes on this clone: Given the absence of the conserved phenylalanine or tryptophan at the CDR3 end, a read error is likely. The V call is TRBV6-1, the J call TRBJ1-6; unclear D gene. CDR1 MNHNS and CDR2 SASEGT come from the germline V gene. V was pared by 2 bases and J by 7 bases, with 6 bases between. The CDR3 loop spans 13 amino acids. CDR3 residues: CASSEWENSPLHL. The CDR3, as DNA: TGTGCCAGCAGTGAATGGGAGAATTCACCCCTCCACCTT.